The source of this T cell receptor beta chain is a study of blood T cells in healthy people across ages. Looking at the study overall: About one barcoded beta molecule per two T cells was the capture yield of template switching.

A J-beta primer mix and a sample-barcoded 5' primer were used in a second PCR of about 6 to 12 cycles. Via MiXCR, TCRdb re-called the 5' RACE reads, giving one row per CDR3 protein. The table lists some 710,000 distinct CDR3 sequences, about 46% of them singletons. This receptor was obtained from a man older than 75 in good health. The specimen sequenced was blood.

Written as DNA, the CDR3 is TGTGCCAGCAGTGACTCAGGGGGAAGCCCCTACGAGCAGTACTTC. It specifies CASSDSGGSPYEQYF. This chain links TRBV6-4 with TRBJ2-7; tentative D call: TRBD1 (6 bases). Trimming left V 0 bases short and J 2 bases short, with 11 bases between. Germline CDR1 and CDR2: MRHNA and SNTAGT. The CDR3 consists of 15 residues.